The present TCR beta chain was sequenced within a study of beta chain features in type 1 diabetes. The study's findings and limits: For type 1 diabetes patients, VDJ junctions showed fewer insertions and more deletions.

V lost 11 bases and J lost 0, with 14 bases in between. There are 15 residues in the CDR3. The germline gives CDR1 SEHNR, CDR2 FQNEAQ (reference sequence). With regard to this clone: Its target is unknown. Other DNA sequences of this sample code for an identical CDR3.

Expressed TCRB transcripts were sequenced because the entire RNA isolate underwent reverse transcription. Sequencing was performed with immunoSEQ multiplex PCR; in TCRdb, only in-frame clones are kept and a portion is missing. The sample has 620,000 or so clones; around 15% are singletons. Donors contributed one heparinised blood draw apiece, averaging about 100 mL. This receptor was obtained from a young man in good health. Sequenced sample: naive CD4+ T cells from blood. The chain uses TRBV7-9 and TRBJ2-6; D could derive from TRBD1 or TRBD2 (5 bases each). The CDR3 region is CAGGPGSSGANVLTF. DNA of the CDR3: TGTGCCGGGGGTCCGGGGAGCTCTGGGGCCAACGTCCTGACTTTC.